The 26 T cell receptor beta chains below all came from one sample that was sequenced in a study of CD8 T cells in ankylosing spondylitis. TCRdb re-called the 5' RACE reads through MiXCR, storing one row per CDR3 protein. The sample records about 240,000 distinct CDR3 sequences, about 9.1% being singletons. Sequenced input: blood, either unsorted or a sorted T cell fraction (not recorded which). All receptors derive from a male donor with ankylosing spondylitis or in good health (not recorded which).

This clonotype was seen at least ten times. The V gene is TRBV4-1, the J gene TRBJ1-3; D unresolved. This CDR3 region has 15 residues. Germline CDR1 reads MGHRA; CDR2 reads YSYEKL. Trimming took 3 bases from V and 4 from J, leaving 13 bases between them. DNA for the CDR3: TGCGCCAGCAGCCAGCATGCGGTCTCAGGAAACACCATATATTTT. The encoded protein is CASSQHAVSGNTIYF.

This clonotype has just one count. Here the CDR3 DNA reads TGCAGCGTTGAGGAGGACAATGAAAAACTGTTTTTT. This gives the protein CSVEEDNEKLFF. V usage is TRBV29-1 and J usage is TRBJ1-4; D remains ambiguous. The germline gives CDR1 SQVTM, CDR2 ANQGSEA. V lost 3 bases and J 5 bases, leaving 7 bases between the germline ends. This CDR3 is 12 amino acids long.

This clonotype was recorded many times. The V gene is TRBV12-3 or TRBV12-4, the J gene TRBJ2-7; tentatively, D is TRBD2 (5 bases). Trimming stripped 0 bases from V and 3 bases from J, with 9 bases between. The CDR3 extends over 14 amino acids. CDR3 residues: CASSLAGELYEQYF. In nucleotides, the CDR3 is TGTGCCAGCAGTTTAGCCGGGGAGCTCTACGAGCAGTACTTC.

Many counts were recorded for this clonotype. This rearrangement joins TRBV15 to TRBJ2-1; D is undetermined. CDR3 size: 15 residues. Germline values: CDR1 LNHNV, CDR2 YYDKDF (reference sequence). V was cut by 0 bases and J by 9 bases, with 15 bases left in between. CDR3 in amino acids: CATSREGNSVFEQFF. DNA of the CDR3: TGTGCCACCAGCAGAGAAGGGAACAGCGTTTTTGAGCAGTTCTTC.

The rearrangement links TRBV6-5 to TRBJ1-3; D gene uncertain. The germline V gene encodes CDR1 MNHEY and CDR2 SVGAGI. The CDR3 covers 14 residues. The V end lost 0 bases, the J end lost 4 bases, and 7 bases lay between the germline ends. DNA for the CDR3: TGTGCCAGCAGTTACTCGGGTAACGGAAACACCATATATTTT. Residues: CASSYSGNGNTIYF.

The chain has TRBV12-3 or TRBV12-4 and TRBJ2-3; 7 nucleotides match TRBD1. The trim removed 5 bases at V and 4 bases at J, leaving 6 bases unmatched. The CDR3 covers 14 residues. The CDR3 sequence: CASSPQGVPDTQYF. The CDR3 coding sequence is TGTGCCAGCAGTCCCCAGGGGGTGCCAGATACGCAGTATTTT.

This clonotype occurred many times. The V call is TRBV7-6, the J call TRBJ2-3; either TRBD1 or TRBD2 may supply D (7 bases each). The CDR3 contains 16 residues. Germline CDR1 SGHVS, CDR2 FNYEAQ. The V and J ends lost 5 bases and 6 bases respectively, with 21 bases between them. DNA for the CDR3: TGTGCCAGCAGCCCAGGGGGGAGGGGGCTTTTGGATACGCAGTATTTT. It specifies CASSPGGRGLLDTQYF.

This clonotype has ten or more counts. The rearrangement uses TRBV12-3 or TRBV12-4 and TRBJ2-2; TRBD1 matches at 7 bases. This CDR3 has 15 residues. J was trimmed by 7 bases and V by 0 bases; bases with no gene match: 5. The CDR3 DNA sequence: TGTGCCAGCAGTTTAGCACCACAGGGGTTCGGGGAGCTGTTTTTT. It is translated as CASSLAPQGFGELFF.

This clonotype was detected ten times or more. The chain uses TRBV5-1 and TRBJ1-1, with a weak D call TRBD1 (5 bases). The CDR3 covers 16 residues. Germline V gene data show CDR1 as SGHRS and CDR2 as YFSETQ. V was pared by 0 bases and J by 0 bases, with 12 bases between. CDR3 DNA: TGCGCCAGCAGCTTGGAGGGGAATCGGGTGAACACTGAAGCTTTCTTT. This sequence encodes CASSLEGNRVNTEAFF.

The J gene is TRBJ2-5, the V gene TRBV20-1; TRBD2 agrees at 7 bases. The CDR3 is made up of 13 amino acids. Germline assignment: CDR1 DFQATT and CDR2 SNEGSKA (reference sequence). After removal of 3 bases from V and 5 bases from J, the junction contained 6 bases not matched to a gene. CDR3 sequence (DNA): TGCAGTGCTAGTGCGGGAGATGGGGAGACCCAGTACTTC. Protein sequence: CSASAGDGETQYF.

This clonotype was detected ten times or more. V and J are TRBV5-1 and TRBJ1-2; D is possibly TRBD1 (5 bases). CDR1 SGHRS and CDR2 YFSETQ come from the germline V gene. V shed 1 base and J shed 4 bases, with 17 bases lying between them. This CDR3 region has 16 residues. CDR3 in amino acids: CASSLWDGGLSYGYTF. CDR3 nucleotide sequence: TGCGCCAGCAGCTTGTGGGACGGCGGTCTTTCCTATGGCTACACCTTC.

This clonotype was counted ten times or more. The CDR3 sequence is CSASRDRANTEAFF. The CDR3 DNA reads as TGCAGTGCTTCCCGGGACAGGGCGAACACTGAAGCTTTCTTT. The rearrangement joins TRBV20-1 to TRBJ1-1; 9 positions match TRBD1. CDR3 length: 14 amino acids. Germline lookup yields CDR1 DFQATT and CDR2 SNEGSKA (reference sequence). The trim removed 5 bases at V and 1 base at J, leaving 5 bases unmatched.

The sample holds many counts of this clonotype. This chain links TRBV18 with TRBJ1-5; D unclear. This CDR3 has 15 amino acids. With 3 bases removed from V and 7 bases from J, the gap between germline ends came to 16 bases. The V gene's germline CDR1 is KGHSH and CDR2 LQKENI. The CDR3: CASSPTSGRRQPQHF. The CDR3 DNA is TGTGCCAGCTCACCGACGTCAGGTCGGCGCCAGCCCCAGCATTTT.

This clonotype was observed at least ten times. The V and J genes are TRBV11-2 and TRBJ2-1; 8 nucleotides match TRBD2. Germline V gives CDR1 SGHAT, CDR2 FQNNGV. With V trimmed by 5 bases and J by 0 bases, 6 bases remained unmatched. The CDR3 is 16 residues long. CDR3 bases: TGTGCCAGCAGCAACCGGGGGGGGGACTCCTACAATGAGCAGTTCTTC. This translates into CASSNRGGDSYNEQFF.

At least ten counts were recorded for this clonotype. The chain combines TRBV20-1 with TRBJ1-5; 10 positions agree with TRBD1. J was trimmed by 9 bases and V by 2 bases; bases with no gene match: 10. Per germline, CDR1 DFQATT and CDR2 SNEGSKA (reference sequence). The CDR3 covers 15 residues. The CDR3, as DNA: TGCAGTGCTAGACCTCCGGGACAGGGGTTGGGGCCCCAGCATTTT. It specifies CSARPPGQGLGPQHF.

The sample holds many counts of this clonotype. The V gene is TRBV20-1, the J gene TRBJ1-5, with D possibly being TRBD1 (6 bases). The CDR3 is made up of 14 amino acids. V lost 3 bases to trimming and J lost 7 bases, with 16 bases between them. Germline CDR1 DFQATT, CDR2 SNEGSKA (reference sequence). CDR3 nucleotides: TGCAGTGCTAGGTTGAGCGCGGGGGGCCAGCCCCAGCATTTT. It is translated as CSARLSAGGQPQHF.

The V and J genes are TRBV6-5 and TRBJ2-2, with D hard to call. Trimming removed 4 bases from V and 2 bases from J, with 8 bases in between. The CDR3 extends over 14 amino acids. Germline CDR1 reads MNHEY; CDR2 reads SVGAGI. CDR3 coding DNA: TGTGCCAGCAGTTCGGACGTAAACACCGGGGAGCTGTTTTTT. Protein: CASSSDVNTGELFF.

This clonotype was seen repeatedly, ten times or more. V usage is TRBV3-1 and J usage is TRBJ1-2; D is possibly TRBD1 (6 bases). Trimming took off 6 bases at V and 8 bases at J, with 16 bases between the two ends. The CDR3 is 13 amino acids. The germline V gene has CDR1 LGHDT and CDR2 YNNKEL (reference sequence). CDR3 nucleotides: TGTGCCAGCAGTCAGACAGGTCCACAAGGCTACACCTTC. It encodes CASSQTGPQGYTF.

This clonotype was seen only a few times. The rearrangement uses TRBV27 and TRBJ1-2; 8 positions match TRBD1. Germline V CDR1 and CDR2: MNHEY, SMNVEV (reference sequence). After removal of 4 bases from V and 7 bases from J, the junction contained 11 bases not matched to a gene. There are 15 residues in the CDR3. The DNA of the CDR3 is TGTGCCAGCAGTTCCCAGGGGGCCAGGTCGTTTGGCTACACCTTC. This gives the protein CASSSQGARSFGYTF.

This clonotype was recorded at least ten times. This chain uses TRBV20-1 with TRBJ2-1; D unresolved. CDR1 and CDR2 (germline): DFQATT, SNEGSKA (reference sequence). The CDR3 contains 16 residues. V was trimmed by 2 bases and J by 7 bases, leaving 21 bases between them. CDR3 region: CSARSIKASTTNEQFF. The CDR3 DNA follows: TGCAGTGCTAGATCTATTAAAGCTTCGACGACTAATGAGCAGTTCTTC.

The rearrangement joins TRBV19 to TRBJ2-1; D remains ambiguous. The CDR3 is made up of 13 amino acids. Per the germline V gene, CDR1 is LNHDA and CDR2 is SQIVND (reference sequence). V was cut by 3 bases and J by 4 bases, with 7 bases left in between. CDR3 nucleotides: TGTGCCAGTAGTATGAACCAGTACAATGAGCAGTTCTTC. It is translated as CASSMNQYNEQFF.

This clonotype was detected many times. The chain has TRBV7-8 and TRBJ2-7; D not certain. V gave up 6 bases and J gave up 2 bases, with 14 bases separating them. Looked up from germline, CDR1 is SGHVS and CDR2 is FQNEAQ. This CDR3 is 14 amino acids long. DNA for the CDR3: TGTGCCAGCAGACTATACATGGGTGCCTACGAGCAGTACTTC. This codes for CASRLYMGAYEQYF.

This clonotype was seen ten or more times. V gene TRBV4-1 combines with J gene TRBJ2-5; 8 bases align to TRBD2. The CDR3 consists of 16 residues. Germline CDR1 and CDR2: MGHRA and YSYEKL. V shed 0 bases, J shed 5 bases, and the junction held 8 bases outside the gene matches. CDR3 amino acids: CASSQDIAGSRETQYF. The CDR3 DNA is TGCGCCAGCAGCCAAGACATAGCGGGGAGCCGGGAGACCCAGTACTTC.

This clonotype was recorded many times. V usage is TRBV7-6 and J usage is TRBJ1-4, with a tentative D call TRBD1 (5 bases). Germline-derived CDR1 and CDR2 are SGHVS and FNYEAQ. V was trimmed by 0 bases and J by 4 bases, leaving 12 bases between them. The CDR3 consists of 16 residues. CDR3 DNA sequence: TGTGCCAGCAGCTTAGCGTCGAGACAGAGTAATGAAAAACTGTTTTTT. Translation gives CASSLASRQSNEKLFF.

This clonotype was observed many times. The rearrangement uses TRBV6-2 or TRBV6-3 and TRBJ2-5; D is perhaps TRBD1 (5 bases). This CDR3 is 16 amino acids long. Germline V gene sequence: CDR1 MNHEY, CDR2 SVGEGT. V shed 2 bases and J shed 0 bases, with 13 bases lying between them. CDR3 region: CASSYPQGVYQETQYF. DNA for the CDR3: TGTGCCAGCAGTTACCCGCAGGGTGTGTACCAAGAGACCCAGTACTTC.

In this sample, this clonotype turned up many times. The chain joins TRBV12-3 or TRBV12-4 to TRBJ2-7; weak D call: TRBD1 (5 bases). CDR3 length: 12 residues. V was shortened by 1 base and J by 4 bases, with 5 bases between the two germline ends. CDR3 coding DNA: TGTGCCAGCAGTTTAGGACAGTACGAGCAGTACTTC. Residues: CASSLGQYEQYF.